This record looks at one TCR beta chain sequence and its context. How the authors handled the data: Estimation of nucleated cell counts was performed using reference gene primer amplification. Measured with immunoSEQ multiplex PCR; TCRdb has only the in-frame clones, and not every one. The V and J calls and clone size are taken from that table; D and trimming were inferred from the DNA. The repertoire has roughly 200,000 clones, around 88% of them found once; the top ten carry 1.4% to 1.5%. The CDR3 extends over 13 amino acids. Germline CDR1 and CDR2: SNHLY and FYNNEI. V was pared by 1 base and J by 4 bases, with 5 bases between. The sample belongs to a study of blood T cell repertoires in COVID-19.

This sequence was found in a man aged 18 to 30 with active or convalescent COVID-19. J is TRBJ2-1 and V is TRBV2; D uncertain. Source material: peripheral blood. The CDR3 region has the DNA TGTGCCAGCAGTGAAGTTCGTTACAATGAGCAGTTCTTC. This sequence encodes CASSEVRYNEQFF.